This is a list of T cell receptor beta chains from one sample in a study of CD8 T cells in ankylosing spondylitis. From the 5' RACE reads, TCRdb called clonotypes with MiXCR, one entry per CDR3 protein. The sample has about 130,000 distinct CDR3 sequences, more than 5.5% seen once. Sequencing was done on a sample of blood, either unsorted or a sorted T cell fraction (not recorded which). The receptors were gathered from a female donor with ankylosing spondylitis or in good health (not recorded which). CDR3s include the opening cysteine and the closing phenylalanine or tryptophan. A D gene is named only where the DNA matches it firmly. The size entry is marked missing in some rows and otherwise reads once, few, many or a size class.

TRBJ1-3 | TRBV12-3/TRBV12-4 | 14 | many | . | CASSISSSGNTIYF | TGTGCCAGCAGTATAAGCAGCTCTGGAAACACCATATATTTT
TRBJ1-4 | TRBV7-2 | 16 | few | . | CASSPVWAGPNEKLFF | TGTGCCAGCAGCCCCGTTTGGGCAGGGCCTAATGAAAAACTGTTTTTT
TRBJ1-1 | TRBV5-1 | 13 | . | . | CASSLQTNTEAFF | TGCGCCAGCAGCTTGCAGACCAACACTGAAGCTTTCTTT
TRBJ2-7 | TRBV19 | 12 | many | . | CASSMQPYEQYF | TGTGCCAGTAGTATGCAACCCTACGAGCAGTACTTC
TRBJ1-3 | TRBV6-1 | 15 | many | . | CASRSPQVGGNTIYF | TGTGCCAGCAGATCACCCCAGGTCGGAGGAAACACCATATATTTT
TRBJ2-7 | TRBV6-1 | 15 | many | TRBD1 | CASSGDRGLAYEQYF | TGTGCCAGCAGTGGTGACAGGGGACTTGCCTACGAGCAGTACTTC
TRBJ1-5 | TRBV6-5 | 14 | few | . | CASSYRQINQPQHF | TGTGCCAGCAGTTACAGACAGATTAATCAGCCCCAGCATTTT
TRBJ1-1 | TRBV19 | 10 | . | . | CASTGWEAFF | TGTGCCAGTACGGGTTGGGAAGCTTTCTTT
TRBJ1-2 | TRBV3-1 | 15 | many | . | CASSQGLQGGYGYTF | TGTGCCAGCAGCCAAGGGCTACAGGGTGGCTATGGCTACACCTTC
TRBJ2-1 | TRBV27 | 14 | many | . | CASSFPGAYNEQFF | TGTGCCAGCAGTTTCCCCGGGGCCTACAATGAGCAGTTCTTC
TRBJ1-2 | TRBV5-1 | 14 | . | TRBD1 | CASSPGGPKEGYTF | TGCGCCAGCAGCCCAGGGGGGCCAAAGGAGGGCTACACCTTC
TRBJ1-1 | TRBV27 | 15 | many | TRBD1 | CASSPEQGIRSRAFF | TGTGCCAGCAGTCCCGAACAGGGGATAAGGTCGAGGGCTTTCTTT
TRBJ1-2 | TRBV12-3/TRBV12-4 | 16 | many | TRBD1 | CASSPPRGLRVHGYTF | TGTGCCAGCAGCCCCCCGAGGGGGCTTAGAGTCCATGGCTACACCTTC
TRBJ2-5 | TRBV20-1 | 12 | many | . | CSASSALETQYF | TGCAGTGCTAGTTCTGCTTTAGAGACCCAGTACTTC
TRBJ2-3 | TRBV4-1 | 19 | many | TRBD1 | CASSQVWRTGKESTDTQYF | TGCGCCAGCAGCCAAGTCTGGCGGACAGGGAAGGAAAGCACAGATACGCAGTATTTT
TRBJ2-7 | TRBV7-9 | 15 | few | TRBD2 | CASRASGGLLDEQYF | TGTGCCAGCAGAGCAAGCGGGGGGCTTCTCGACGAGCAGTACTTC
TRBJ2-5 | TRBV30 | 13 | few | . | CAWSATAPGTQYF | TGTGCCTGGAGTGCGACAGCTCCGGGGACCCAGTACTTC
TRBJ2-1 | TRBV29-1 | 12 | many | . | CSVEEGRGEQFF | TGCAGCGTTGAAGAAGGTCGGGGGGAGCAGTTCTTC
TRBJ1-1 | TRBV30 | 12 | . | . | CAWTSEGREAFF | TGTGCCTGGACATCAGAGGGCCGTGAAGCTTTCTTT
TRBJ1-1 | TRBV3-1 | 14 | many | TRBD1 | CASRGTGKNTEAFF | TGTGCCAGCAGAGGGACAGGGAAGAACACTGAAGCTTTCTTT
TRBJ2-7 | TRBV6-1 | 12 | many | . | CASAGSRDEQYF | TGTGCCTCCGCAGGGAGTCGCGACGAGCAGTACTTC
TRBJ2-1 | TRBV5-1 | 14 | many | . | CASSLQWRGNEQFF | TGCGCCAGCAGCTTGCAGTGGCGGGGCAATGAGCAGTTCTTC
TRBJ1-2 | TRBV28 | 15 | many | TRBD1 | CASSFSGTGGYGYTF | TGTGCCAGCAGTTTTTCCGGAACAGGGGGATATGGCTACACCTTC
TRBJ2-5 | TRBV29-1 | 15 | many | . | CSVEGERGGKETQYF | TGCAGCGTTGAAGGAGAGAGGGGCGGCAAAGAGACCCAGTACTTC
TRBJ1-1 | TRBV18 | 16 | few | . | CASSPPAGAWNTEAFF | TGTGCCAGCTCACCACCGGCGGGGGCGTGGAACACTGAAGCTTTCTTT
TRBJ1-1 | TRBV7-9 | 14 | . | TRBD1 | CASTPGQAPAEAFF | TGTGCCAGCACCCCCGGACAGGCTCCCGCTGAAGCTTTCTTT
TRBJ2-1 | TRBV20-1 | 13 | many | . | CSALTRSYNEQFF | TGCAGTGCCCTGACCCGCTCCTACAATGAGCAGTTCTTC
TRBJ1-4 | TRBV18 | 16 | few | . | CASSPVTGQTNEKLFF | TGTGCCAGCTCACCGGTTACAGGCCAAACTAATGAAAAACTGTTTTTT
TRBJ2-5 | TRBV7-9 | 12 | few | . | CASSTPQETQYF | TGTGCCAGCAGCACCCCTCAAGAGACCCAGTACTTC
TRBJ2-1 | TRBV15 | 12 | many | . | CATSVADNEQFF | TGTGCCACCAGTGTCGCCGACAATGAGCAGTTCTTC
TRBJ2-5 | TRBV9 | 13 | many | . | CASSVDGRETQYF | TGTGCCAGCAGCGTAGATGGTCGGGAGACCCAGTACTTC
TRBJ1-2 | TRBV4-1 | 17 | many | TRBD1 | CASSQSRDRSHHYGYTF | TGCGCCAGCAGCCAAAGCAGGGACAGGTCCCACCACTATGGCTACACCTTC
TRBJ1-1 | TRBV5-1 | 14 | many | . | CASSPLQGNTEAFF | TGCGCCAGCAGCCCGCTACAGGGGAACACTGAAGCTTTCTTT
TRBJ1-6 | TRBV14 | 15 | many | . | CASQGGLVGNSPLHF | TGTGCCAGTCAAGGGGGATTAGTGGGGAATTCACCCCTCCACTTT